This TCR beta chain was recovered during a study of blood T cell repertoires in COVID-19. Germline-derived CDR1 and CDR2 are LGHNA and YNFKEQ. J was trimmed by 4 bases and V by 1 base; bases with no gene match: 4. The CDR3 extends over 14 amino acids. Repertoires were generated with immunoSEQ multiplex PCR, while TCRdb's copy carries only in-frame clones and drops some. The repertoire holds about 64,000 clones, with about 88% as singletons. This clonotype originated in a woman aged 60-75 years with COVID-19, enrolled during active disease. The sequenced sample was peripheral blood. The chain couples TRBV4-2 to TRBJ2-7; 7 bases fit TRBD1. CDR3 nucleotide sequence: TGTGCCAGCAGCCAAGGGACAGGATTTTACGAGCAGTACTTC. Protein: CASSQGTGFYEQYF.